The sequence of this T cell receptor (beta chain) was determined in a study of cytomegalovirus exposure and HLA in healthy donors. Note on this clone: Its antigen is unknown.

The PCR used 60 Vbeta and 13 Jbeta primers. Data came from immunoSEQ multiplex PCR; TCRdb stores just in-frame clones and leaves some out. The sample has 150,000 to 200,000 clones; approximately 71% are singletons. Germline assignment: CDR1 SGHNT and CDR2 YYREEE (reference sequence). This CDR3 contains 14 residues. The V and J ends lost 3 bases and 6 bases respectively, with 15 bases between them. Findings of the study overall: Sequencing likely generated an artifact that appeared as a cluster of highly shared sequence variants. Rarity marked most TCR sequences, yet some public TCRs occurred in many donors. Later work associated approximately 17,000 TCR beta sequences with HLA alleles at 0.05 false discovery rate.

This clonotype was sampled from a man aged 45-60 years in good health and CMV-seronegative. Source material: PBMCs. This chain joins TRBV5-4 and TRBJ1-2, with D possibly TRBD1 on 6 matching bases. CDR3 sequence: CASSSWGQRHGYTF. CDR3 nucleotides: TGTGCCAGCAGCTCTTGGGGGCAGAGACATGGCTACACCTTC.